The rows below give T cell receptor beta chains drawn from one sample of a study of blood T cells in healthy people across ages. TCRdb passed the 5' RACE reads through MiXCR, listing each CDR3 protein once. The data contain approximately 800,000 distinct CDR3 sequences, about 37% of them singletons. The sequenced sample was blood. All receptors derive from a man between 18 and 29 years old in good health. CDR3s include the opening cysteine and the closing phenylalanine or tryptophan. The D gene is left open where the match is weak. The size field is filled for only some rows; it gives once, few, many or a size class.

>TRBJ2-3|-|TRBV7-9|-
TGTGCCAGCAGCTTAGATTATAGCGGAGGCATAGCAGATACGCAGTATTTT
CASSLDYSGGIADTQYF
>TRBJ2-7|-|TRBV2|-
TGTGCCAGCAGTGTGGAAACAGGGACCCGCTCCTACGAGCAGTACTTC
CASSVETGTRSYEQYF
>TRBJ1-5|-|TRBV7-2|-
TGTGCCAGCAGTCTCTATGAACAGCCCCAGCATTTT
CASSLYEQPQHF
>TRBJ1-2|many|TRBV20-1|-
TGCAGTGCTAGAGAGGGAGCAGGGTCGGCTGGCTACACCTTC
CSAREGAGSAGYTF
>TRBJ2-3|few|TRBV11-2|TRBD2
TGTGCCAGCAGTCAAGGGTGGGGGGGGAGCACAGATACGCAGTATTTT
CASSQGWGGSTDTQYF
>TRBJ2-1|many|TRBV6-5|-
TGTGCCAGCAGTTACGGTGGGGGGAATGAGCAGTTCTTC
CASSYGGGNEQFF
>TRBJ2-7|-|TRBV19|-
TGTGCCAGTAGACTCGGGGGGCTCTCCTACGAGCAGTACTTC
CASRLGGLSYEQYF
>TRBJ2-7|many|TRBV6-5|TRBD1
TGTGCCAGCAGTGAATCCGGGACAGGGACTTACGAGCAGTACTTC
CASSESGTGTYEQYF
>TRBJ1-6|few|TRBV27|-
TGTGCCAGCAGTTTTGGGGTAATGGTCGATTCACCCCTCCACTTT
CASSFGVMVDSPLHF
>TRBJ1-1|once|TRBV20-1|TRBD1
TGCAGTGCTAGAGAGCTAAGGACAGGGGGCACTGAAGCTTTCTTT
CSARELRTGGTEAFF
>TRBJ1-5|-|TRBV20-1|-
TGCAGTGCCCGACAGGCGAATCAGCCCCAGCATTTT
CSARQANQPQHF
>TRBJ2-7|-|TRBV25-1|-
TGTGCCAGCAGCCAAGGACGCATAAGCTCCTACGAGCAGTACTTC
CASSQGRISSYEQYF
>TRBJ2-7|few|TRBV7-3|TRBD2
TGTGCCAGCAGCCCGGGACTAGTTGTAAATGAGCAGTACTTC
CASSPGLVVNEQYF
>TRBJ1-2|-|TRBV7-3|-
TGTGCCAGCAGCTTAAGGGGCGGTCAGGGGAATGGCTACACCTTC
CASSLRGGQGNGYTF
>TRBJ1-1|-|TRBV29-1|-
TGCAGCGTCAGCATGGGAGCAGGGGAAGCTTTCTTT
CSVSMGAGEAFF
>TRBJ2-1|-|TRBV27|TRBD1
TGTGCCAGCAGAGGGGACAGGGTGGTTCATGAGCAGTTCTTC
CASRGDRVVHEQFF
>TRBJ1-5|few|TRBV7-2|TRBD1
TGTGCCAGCAGCCGATTGGGACAGGGCGGCGGACAGCCCCAGCATTTT
CASSRLGQGGGQPQHF
>TRBJ2-1|-|TRBV4-2|TRBD2
TGTGCCAGCTGCCAAGATCGCCTAGCGGGGGACTACAATGAGCAGTTCTTC
CASCQDRLAGDYNEQFF
>TRBJ1-5|few|TRBV2|-
TGTGCCAGCAGTGACCTAGGTGGGAGTGGCAATCAGCCCCAGCATTTT
CASSDLGGSGNQPQHF
>TRBJ2-1|many|TRBV12-3/TRBV12-4|-
TGTGCCAGCAGTTCGGGACAACCGATCTACAATGAGCAGTTCTTC
CASSSGQPIYNEQFF
>TRBJ1-1|-|TRBV12-3/TRBV12-4|-
TGTGCCAGCAGTTTAAGGGCGCCGGGTGACACTGAAGCTTTCTTT
CASSLRAPGDTEAFF
>TRBJ2-5|few|TRBV6-2/TRBV6-3|-
TGTGCCAGCAGTTACAGGACCCAGGGTGGAGAGACCCAGTACTTC
CASSYRTQGGETQYF
>TRBJ2-5|few|TRBV27|TRBD1
TGTGCCAGCAGTTCGGGACAGGGGGGCCTCAATGAGCAGTACTTC
CASSSGQGGLNEQYF
>TRBJ2-4|-|TRBV20-1|TRBD1
TGCAGTGCAAACTCCGGGACAGGGAAAAACATTCAGTACTTC
CSANSGTGKNIQYF
>TRBJ2-2|-|TRBV24-1|-
TGTGCCACCAGGCAGGGGGGAGGCACCGGGGAGCTGTTTTTT
CATRQGGGTGELFF
>TRBJ2-1|-|TRBV29-1|TRBD2
TGCAGCGCTCGCAGACTTGGGACTAGCGGGAGTGGGAATGAGCAGTTCTTC
CSARRLGTSGSGNEQFF
>TRBJ2-5|-|TRBV5-1|-
TGCGCCAGCATGTTATCTCGGGATTCCCAAGAGACCCAGTACTTC
CASMLSRDSQETQYF
>TRBJ2-1|-|TRBV29-1|-
TGCAGCGTTCCCGACGGCACGAGCTCCTACAATGAGCAGTTCTTC
CSVPDGTSSYNEQFF